A single sample is the source of the 18 T cell receptor beta chains below, sequenced in a study of shared clonotypes between healthy human individuals. Profiling relied on immunoSEQ multiplex PCR, and the TCRdb table lists in-frame clones only, not all of them. The sample carries roughly 2.2 million clones, under 95% recorded once. What was sequenced was naive CD4+ T cells from PBMCs. Specified subset: CD45RA+ positively selected. Source of these receptors: a man aged 18 to 35 in good health. Some clones in this sample may be carry-over from other donors' samples.

The chain employs TRBV5-1 and TRBJ2-2; D unclear. Trimming left V 1 base short and J 7 bases short, with 11 bases between. The CDR3 extends over 14 amino acids. CDR1 SGHRS and CDR2 YFSETQ come from the germline V gene. CDR3 sequence: CASSLISASGELFF. CDR3 nucleotides: TGCGCCAGCAGCTTGATTTCTGCTAGCGGGGAGCTGTTTTTT.

The CDR3 DNA is TGTGCCAGCAGCTTAATGAATTTAGGCTCGACAGCCGACGAGCAGTACTTC. It is translated as CASSLMNLGSTADEQYF. The rearrangement uses TRBV7-2 and TRBJ2-7; D perhaps matches TRBD1 (5 bases). Germline V CDR1 and CDR2: SGHTA, FQGNSA. Trimming shortened V by 2 bases and J by 5 bases, and 22 bases separated the two germline ends. The CDR3 is made up of 17 amino acids.

With regard to this clone: The same CDR3 is also encoded by other DNA sequences in this sample. V gene TRBV28 combines with J gene TRBJ2-5, with TRBD2 identical over 14 bases. Germline CDR1 is MDHEN and CDR2 is SYDVKM. CDR3 length: 15 amino acids. Unmatched junction bases numbered 2, after V lost 4 bases and J lost 4 bases. The CDR3 DNA follows: TGTGCCAGCAGTTCGGGACTAGCGGGAGTAGAGACCCAGTACTTC. Its translation: CASSSGLAGVETQYF.

The chain couples TRBV29-1 to TRBJ2-1, with 13 bases identical to TRBD2. V lost 6 bases to trimming and J lost 4 bases; unmatched junction nucleotides: 6. The germline V gene encodes CDR1 SQVTM and CDR2 ANQGSEA. The CDR3 extends over 15 amino acids. The CDR3 coding sequence is TGCAGCGTAGGGCCGGGACTAGCGGGATACAATGAGCAGTTCTTC. As protein: CSVGPGLAGYNEQFF.

The V gene is TRBV28, the J gene TRBJ1-3; TRBD1 matches 7 bases. The CDR3 extends over 12 amino acids. V was pared by 7 bases and J by 8 bases, with 5 bases of the junction left unmatched. Germline CDR1 and CDR2: MDHEN and SYDVKM. The CDR3 here is CASTSTGDTIYF. Written as DNA, the CDR3 is TGTGCCAGCACAAGTACAGGGGACACCATATATTTT.

The genes are TRBV28 and TRBJ1-5; perhaps TRBD1 as D (6 bases). The CDR3 consists of 14 residues. CDR1 MDHEN and CDR2 SYDVKM come from the germline V gene. The V end was cut by 6 bases, the J end by 6 bases, with 15 bases between. CDR3 DNA sequence: TGTGCCAGCAGGGAACAGGGATCAGGTCAGCCCCAGCATTTT. Encoded protein: CASREQGSGQPQHF.

V is TRBV6-1 and J is TRBJ1-5, with D uncertain. With 2 bases removed from V and 1 base from J, the gap between germline ends came to 12 bases. The CDR3 runs 16 residues. Germline V gene sequence: CDR1 MNHNS, CDR2 SASEGT. This CDR3 reads CASSEFGRSSNQPQHF. The CDR3 coding sequence is TGTGCCAGCAGTGAATTCGGCAGGTCCAGCAATCAGCCCCAGCATTTT.

This clone was detected once. This chain links TRBV27 with TRBJ2-7; D might be TRBD1 (6 bases). The CDR3 is 15 amino acids. The germline V and J ends were trimmed by 6 bases and 5 bases, with 20 bases remaining between them. Germline V gene lookup returns CDR1 MNHEY and CDR2 SMNVEV (reference sequence). CDR3 sequence (DNA): TGTGCCAGCAGCCCACCTACAGGGAAGGACGACGAGCAGTACTTC. Residues: CASSPPTGKDDEQYF.

The V and J genes are TRBV5-1 and TRBJ1-4, with D unclear. V was clipped by 4 bases and J by 0 bases, with 10 bases between them. This CDR3 is built from 15 residues. Germline V lookup: CDR1 SGHRS, CDR2 YFSETQ. The CDR3 DNA is TGCGCCAGCAGCCAGACCGTGGCAACTAATGAAAAACTGTTTTTT. It translates to CASSQTVATNEKLFF.

This chain uses TRBV5-4 with TRBJ2-1, with TRBD2 identical over 14 bases. This CDR3 comprises 18 residues. Trimming at V came to 0 bases and at J to 7 bases, leaving 9 bases not matched to a gene. CDR1 and CDR2 from the germline V gene are SGHNT and YYREEE (reference sequence). CDR3 in amino acids: CASSLGEGTSGRRNEQFF. In nucleotides, the CDR3 is TGTGCCAGCAGCTTGGGAGAAGGGACTAGCGGGAGAAGGAATGAGCAGTTCTTC.

The chain uses TRBV7-9 and TRBJ1-1; 10 bases map to TRBD1. The CDR3 has 14 amino acids. The V gene end was trimmed by 1 base and the J gene end by 12 bases; junction bases not matched to a gene: 8. Per the germline V gene, CDR1 is SEHNR and CDR2 is FQNEAQ (reference sequence). The chain's CDR3 is CASSLGDRGRLTFF. DNA of the CDR3: TGTGCCAGCAGCTTAGGAGACAGGGGGCGACTAACTTTCTTT.

CDR3 residues: CASSPLGDFYGYTF. The CDR3 nucleotides read TGTGCCAGTAGTCCCCTGGGAGACTTCTATGGCTACACCTTC. The chain couples TRBV19 to TRBJ1-2, with D unclear. Germline CDR1 reads LNHDA; CDR2 reads SQIVND (reference sequence). CDR3 length: 14 amino acids. V was cut by 5 bases and J by 4 bases, with 14 bases left in between.

The chain has TRBV5-1 and TRBJ1-1, with TRBD1 as a possible D gene (6 bases). The CDR3 totals 13 residues. Trimming left V 8 bases short and J 1 base short, with 12 bases between. Germline V gene data show CDR1 as SGHRS and CDR2 as YFSETQ. The CDR3 bases are TGCGCCAGTGCCGAGACAGGGAACACTGAAGCTTTCTTT. Its translation is CASAETGNTEAFF.

Here the CDR3 DNA reads TGTGCCAGCAGTTTCTGGGACTACAATGAGCAGTTCTTC. This gives the protein CASSFWDYNEQFF. The rearrangement joins TRBV28 to TRBJ2-1; D gene unclear. Germline CDR1 is MDHEN and CDR2 is SYDVKM. The CDR3 contains 13 residues. Trimming took 3 bases from V and 3 from J, leaving 6 bases between them.

The V gene is TRBV7-2, the J gene TRBJ2-7; D unresolved. V was pared by 1 base and J by 0 bases, with 13 bases between. Germline loops: CDR1 SGHTA, CDR2 FQGNSA. There are 16 residues in the CDR3. CDR3 protein: CASSLGAARSSYEQYF. The CDR3 DNA reads as TGTGCCAGCAGCTTAGGCGCGGCTCGAAGCTCCTACGAGCAGTACTTC.

CDR3 nucleotide sequence: TGTGCCAGCTCACCTCCGGACAGGGGGGGGAATCAGCCCCAGCATTTT. It specifies CASSPPDRGGNQPQHF. The J gene is TRBJ1-5, the V gene TRBV18; TRBD1 matches 10 bases. Germline CDR1 and CDR2: KGHSH and LQKENI. J gave up 4 bases and V 3 bases, and 6 bases lay outside the gene matches. The CDR3 contains 16 residues.

Comment on this clone: The same CDR3 can be traced to other DNA sequences in this sample. The chain recombines TRBV5-1 with TRBJ2-3; 9 bases are shared with TRBD2. Trimming cost V 3 bases and J 4 bases; bases outside gene matches: 3. The CDR3 extends over 14 amino acids. The germline gives CDR1 SGHRS, CDR2 YFSETQ. This CDR3 is CASSSTSGPDTQYF. The CDR3 bases are TGCGCCAGCAGCTCGACTAGCGGCCCAGATACGCAGTATTTT.

The chain couples TRBV4-1 to TRBJ2-7; D possibly corresponds to TRBD2 (6 bases). V was pared by 1 base and J by 2 bases, with 21 bases between. The length of the CDR3 is 18 residues. Per germline, CDR1 MGHRA and CDR2 YSYEKL. The CDR3 region has the DNA TGCGCCAGCAGCCAAGTAGCCGGTGGCGGAGGGGCCCCCTACGAGCAGTACTTC. It encodes CASSQVAGGGGAPYEQYF.